A selection of T cell receptor beta chains follows, all from one sample in a study of T cell responses to AZD1222 COVID-19 vaccine. Clones were sequenced by immunoSEQ multiplex PCR, and TCRdb holds only the in-frame ones, with some missing. The sample includes tens of thousands of clones, roughly 86% of them seen just once. This sample comprised peripheral blood, obtained 28 days after the second AZD1222 dose. These receptors were collected from an adult who received the AZD1222 COVID-19 vaccine. Each CDR3 is given with its conserved first and last residue. The D gene is left open where the match is weak. The listing skips clone size in some rows; elsewhere it reads once, few, many or a size class.

TRBV6-2/TRBV6-3	.	.	TRBJ1-1	TGTGCCAGCAGTTACTCGATCCACAGGGAAACTGAAGCTTTCTTT	CASSYSIHRETEAFF
TRBV3-1/TRBV3-2	once	.	TRBJ2-2	TGTGCCAGCAGCCAAGAACCCGTCCGGGCCGGGGAGCTGTTTTTT	CASSQEPVRAGELFF
TRBV5-1	.	.	TRBJ2-3	TGCGCCAGCAGCTTGGATGGCGGAGGGAGTACAGATACGCAGTATTTT	CASSLDGGGSTDTQYF
TRBV18	.	.	TRBJ1-2	TGTGCCAGCTCACCATCCGCCCGGGACACTCAGGGCTACACCTTC	CASSPSARDTQGYTF
TRBV7-2	.	TRBD2	TRBJ2-3	TGTGCCAGCAGCTTTAGCGGGAGCACAGATACGCAGTATTTT	CASSFSGSTDTQYF
TRBV28	.	TRBD1	TRBJ1-4	TGTGCCAGCAGCCGCCCCGGACAGGCAACTAATGAAAAACTGTTTTTT	CASSRPGQATNEKLFF
TRBV5-1	.	TRBD2	TRBJ2-5	TGCGCCAGCTCCGGGACTAGCGGGAACGTGCAAGAGACCCAGTACTTC	CASSGTSGNVQETQYF
TRBV2	.	TRBD1	TRBJ1-1	TGTGCCAGCAGTGAAGATCGGGACAGGGGTGAAGCTTTCTTT	CASSEDRDRGEAFF
TRBV2	.	.	TRBJ2-1	TGTGCCAGCAGTGAACCAGCGGCCGTCTCCTACAATGAGCAGTTCTTC	CASSEPAAVSYNEQFF
TRBV15	few	.	TRBJ1-5	TGTGCCACCAGCAGAGATACGAGGAGCAATCAGCCCCAGCATTTT	CATSRDTRSNQPQHF
TRBV9	.	.	TRBJ1-5	TGTGCCAGCAGCGAGGGGGTTAGCGGCCCCCAGCATTTT	CASSEGVSGPQHF
TRBV9	.	TRBD2	TRBJ2-1	TGTGCCAGCAGCGTAGTTCCGGGAGGGGATGGCAATGAGCAGTTCTTC	CASSVVPGGDGNEQFF
TRBV24-1	.	.	TRBJ2-7	TGTGTATATAGGGCAGGGTTCAGCGAGCAGTACTTC	CVYRAGFSEQYF
TRBV2	.	TRBD1	TRBJ2-5	TGTGCCAGCACAATTGGAGAAGCGGGACAGGGGGTTACCCAGTACTTC	CASTIGEAGQGVTQYF
TRBV9	.	.	TRBJ2-1	TGTGCCAGCAGCGCGGCGTCCGGGCGGAGGAGGAATGAGCAGTTCTTC	CASSAASGRRRNEQFF
TRBV5-4	few	.	TRBJ1-1	TGTGCCAGCAGCTTGCCAGGGGTGAACACTGAAGCTTTCTTT	CASSLPGVNTEAFF
TRBV28	.	.	TRBJ1-2	TGTGCCATCCGACAGGCCGCCCTCTATGGCTACACCTTC	CAIRQAALYGYTF
TRBV7-9	.	.	TRBJ2-3	TGTGCCAGCAGCCTAGGGACCAGCGGGAGCACAGATACGCAGTATTTT	CASSLGTSGSTDTQYF
TRBV24-1	.	.	TRBJ1-5	TGTGCCACCCTCTCGGGGGCACGCAATCAGCCCCAGCATTTT	CATLSGARNQPQHF
TRBV28	once	.	TRBJ1-3	TGTGCCAGCACTGGGCACAGTGCTGGAAACACCATATATTTT	CASTGHSAGNTIYF
TRBV9	.	.	TRBJ2-3	TGTGCCAGCAGCGTTACTAGCACCCGCACAGATACGCAGTATTTT	CASSVTSTRTDTQYF
TRBV2	.	.	TRBJ1-6	TGTGCCAGCAGTGGTGATCCGCCAGGGAATTCACCCCTCCACTTT	CASSGDPPGNSPLHF
TRBV6-1	.	.	TRBJ2-5	TGTGCCAGCAGTGAAGAGTACCCCCAAGAGACCCAGTACTTC	CASSEEYPQETQYF
TRBV9	.	TRBD2	TRBJ2-5	TGTGCCAGCAGCCCCGGATCGGGGACTAGCTCGGAGACCCAGTACTTC	CASSPGSGTSSETQYF
TRBV27	.	.	TRBJ1-5	TGTGCCAGCAGAGCCGGGAGGATTCAGCCCCAGCATTTT	CASRAGRIQPQHF
TRBV9	.	TRBD1	TRBJ2-5	TGTGCCAGCAGTGGGGCCCAGATGAGGGGGCGCGAGACCCAGTACTTC	CASSGAQMRGRETQYF
TRBV28	once	.	TRBJ1-2	TGTGCCAGCAGTTTATGGGCCTATGGCTACACCTTC	CASSLWAYGYTF
TRBV5-1	.	.	TRBJ1-1	TGCGCCAGCAGCTTGGCCACTTCCAGGGGAGCGAACACTGAAGCTTTCTTT	CASSLATSRGANTEAFF
TRBV6-6	.	.	TRBJ2-5	TGTGCCAGCAGTTACGAGGCAGGGATCCTACAAGAGACCCAGTACTTC	CASSYEAGILQETQYF
TRBV15	.	.	TRBJ1-5	TGTGCCACCAGCAGAGATCGAGGAGGGGCGTTTCAGCCCCAGCATTTT	CATSRDRGGAFQPQHF
TRBV1	.	.	TRBJ2-7	TGCACCAGCAGCCCCAAGGGGCGGGAGTGCTACGAGCAGTACTTC	CTSSPKGRECYEQYF
TRBV9	.	.	TRBJ1-6	TGTGCCAGCAGCGTAGGGGGGTTCGATTCACCCCTCCACTTT	CASSVGGFDSPLHF
TRBV5-5	.	TRBD1	TRBJ2-1	TGTGCCAGCAGCTTGGGGGCGGGACAGGCCTACAATGAGCAGTTCTTC	CASSLGAGQAYNEQFF
TRBV28	.	.	TRBJ2-7	TGTGCCAGCAGTTTATATGGGGACGGGGCAAGGGAGCAGTACTTC	CASSLYGDGAREQYF
TRBV19	.	TRBD2	TRBJ2-7	TGTGCCAGTACCGCTAGCGGGGGCCCCTACGAGCAGTACTTC	CASTASGGPYEQYF
TRBV19	few	.	TRBJ2-1	TGTGCCAGTAGTATTATAACCGGCAATGAGCAGTTCTTC	CASSIITGNEQFF
TRBV11-2	.	TRBD2	TRBJ2-5	TGTGCCAGCAGCCCCTCTAGCGGACCTCATGTGACCCAGTACTTC	CASSPSSGPHVTQYF
TRBV30	.	.	TRBJ2-2	TGTGCCTGGAGTGTCGAGGGCACGGTAACCGGGGAGCTGTTTTTT	CAWSVEGTVTGELFF
TRBV5-1	.	.	TRBJ2-1	TGCGCCAGCAGCTTGGATAGGATCTACAATGAGCAGTTCTTC	CASSLDRIYNEQFF
TRBV7-9	once	.	TRBJ2-7	TGTGCCAGCAGCCTACAGGGGGGGGCCTACGAGCAGTACTTC	CASSLQGGAYEQYF
TRBV7-2	.	.	TRBJ1-1	TGTGCCAGCAGCTTAGGAGGTCTGGGCGGGATCACTGAAGCTTTCTTT	CASSLGGLGGITEAFF
TRBV27	.	.	TRBJ1-5	TGTGCCAGCAGTTTATCGTTTAGGGGCGATGGCAATCAGCCCCAGCATTTT	CASSLSFRGDGNQPQHF
TRBV5-1	.	.	TRBJ2-5	TGCGCCAGCAGCTTGGAGACGGCGGGAGAGACCCAGTACTTC	CASSLETAGETQYF
TRBV10-2	once	TRBD2	TRBJ2-7	TGCGCCAGCACCCACCCGGGAGCGGGGGGCTACGAGCAGTACTTC	CASTHPGAGGYEQYF
TRBV1	.	.	TRBJ2-1	TGCACCAGCAGCCAAGATCTAGCGTCGAATGAGCAGTTCTTC	CTSSQDLASNEQFF
TRBV27	.	.	TRBJ2-5	TGTGCCAGCAGTTTAATCGGGTACCAAGAGACCCAGTACTTC	CASSLIGYQETQYF
TRBV28	.	TRBD2	TRBJ2-3	TGTGCCAGCAGTTCCCCCGTCGGACTAGCGGACACAGATACGCAGTATTTT	CASSSPVGLADTDTQYF
TRBV5-1	.	.	TRBJ1-5	TGCGCCAGCAGCTTGGGTGGGTCGGGGCAGCCCCAGCATTTT	CASSLGGSGQPQHF
TRBV10-2	.	.	TRBJ2-5	TGCGCCAGCAGTAGTGGAGGAGAGACCCAGTACTTC	CASSSGGETQYF
TRBV5-1	.	.	TRBJ2-5	TGCGCCAGCAGCTATACTGCCCGAGAAGGAGAGACCCAGTACTTC	CASSYTAREGETQYF
TRBV6-5	.	TRBD1	TRBJ1-3	TGTGCCAGCAGTCAGGGACAGACTTCTGGAAACACCATATATTTT	CASSQGQTSGNTIYF
TRBV7-9	once	.	TRBJ1-5	TGTGCCAGCAGCCCTGGGGGGAATCAGCCCCAGCATTTT	CASSPGGNQPQHF
TRBV7-2	.	.	TRBJ2-7	TGTGCCAGCAGCCCCTACGGGCTGGGGGGCTCCTACGAGCAGTACTTC	CASSPYGLGGSYEQYF
TRBV2	.	.	TRBJ2-5	TGTGCCAGCAGGCAGGGTGGGGAGACCCAGTACTTC	CASRQGGETQYF
TRBV5-6	.	.	TRBJ2-1	TGTGCCAGCAGCGCGGTCAATGAGCAGTTCTTC	CASSAVNEQFF